Described below is a single T cell receptor beta chain sequence and its context. This receptor's antigen is unknown. The sample holds no much larger clone one base away, and base qualities are not on file. A patient counted as having stable hyperthyroidism if there was no progression to ophthalmopathy within 18 months of follow-up. Patients with hyperthyroidism were aged 18 to 65 years, had been newly diagnosed, and had a disease duration of less than 2 months. Patients with other autoimmune diseases, uncontrolled infections, pregnancy or lactation were excluded from the study. Diagnosis was based on clinical symptoms, serum thyroxine, TRAb, thyroid ultrasound and orbital computed tomography. PBMCs were isolated from 7.5 to 10 ml of fresh peripheral blood by Ficoll-Paque density gradient centrifugation. Total RNA was extracted using Trizol reagent, and RNA quality was checked on an Agilent 2100 Bioanalyzer.

CDR1 and CDR2 were assigned from the germline V gene as MNHNS and SASEGT. V is pared back by 3 bases and J by 5 bases, with 7 bases lying between the germline termini. There are 12 amino acids in the CDR3, from cysteine to phenylalanine inclusive. Only the CDR3 DNA is retained, 36 bases long and in frame from the first base. This sample is drawn from a study of Graves' ophthalmopathy and Graves' hyperthyroidism (dated by TCRdb to about 2018). Context from the whole study: Peripheral blood was collected before any treatment was given, at the time of initial diagnosis. The roughly 91 discovery patients were randomly split 7:3 into training and test sets. An independent validation cohort comprised 18 hyperthyroidism patients and about 16 patients who later progressed from hyperthyroidism to ophthalmopathy. In total, 135 blood samples were TCR-sequenced: under 45 ophthalmopathy, some 75 hyperthyroidism and around 17 hyperthyroidism-to-ophthalmopathy patients. Following sampling, methimazole starting at 30 mg daily was administered to hyperthyroidism patients, and high-dose intravenous methylprednisolone was administered to ophthalmopathy patients. In five or six hyperthyroidism patients, the T-cell repertoire of thyroid tissue was compared with the T-cell repertoire of blood. TCR beta repertoire signatures were used to distinguish Graves' ophthalmopathy from Graves' hyperthyroidism and to predict progression to ophthalmopathy. To explore V-J signatures that distinguish ophthalmopathy from hyperthyroidism, a discovery set of 90 to 100 patients was enrolled, made up of roughly 41 with ophthalmopathy and fewer than 60 with stable hyperthyroidism. The full study reports these points: In validation, the model predicted ophthalmopathy progression with about 71% sensitivity and around 72% specificity; roughly 11 predicted patients were CT-confirmed with GO in a median of about 6.2 months. Ophthalmopathy was separated from stable hyperthyroidism by the 13-signature model with roughly 90% sensitivity and just under 84% specificity in cross-validation and with 80%/75% in the test set. No statistical method was used to set the sample size in advance, and the investigators knew which group each participant was assigned to. Most expanded thyroid clonotypes with a frequency above 0.001 also appeared in blood, which suggests that blood repertoires may reflect the immune response in the thyroid.

For repertoire sequencing, the TCR beta CDR3 regions were amplified from RNA transcripts. HTBI primers and the Qiagen OneStep RT-PCR kit were used in a first-round RT-PCR, which was followed by a second-round multiplex PCR, size selection and purification. Libraries were sequenced paired-end with 100 bp reads on an Illumina HiSeq2000. As for the authors' bioinformatics: SOAPnuke was used to process the reads, throwing out any read that had adapters, had uncalled bases, had a mean Phred below 15, or lacked an exact constant-primer or identifier match. COPE v1.2.5 was used to merge the high-quality paired reads. Unique nucleotide sequences were defined as clonotypes and aligned to IMGT TRB V, D and J references using MiTCR v1.1. The analysis was limited to V-J combinations with a frequency above 0.0001, which together covered 99.2% of repertoires. For each V-J combination, a TCR clonal expansion and chaos score was defined as the ratio of F50 clonal expansion to chaos observed in the TCRdist matrix. Welch's t-statistics and random forest were used to narrow the features down to approximately twelve V-J combinations, which were then fed into a naive Bayes classifier. The similarity between thyroid and blood repertoires was quantified using the Morisita-Horn index. TCRdb reworked the public reads: Q25 trimming with fastp, MiXCR clone assembly, productive beta chains retained. Every entry covers one CDR3 protein and lists the most common genes and DNA from its rows. The V and J calls, along with clone size, are taken from TCRdb and not from the paper's own processing. The sample table contains a few hundred thousand distinct CDR3 sequences; only one count was recorded for around 21% of them. The ten largest clones add up to around 3.1% of the sample.

This TCR derives from a woman between 18 and 30 years old with stable Graves' hyperthyroidism. Donor details come from another sample of the same person, matched by shared clones. Input material: peripheral blood. The rearranged chain carries TRBV6-1 and TRBJ1-2; no D gene can be assigned with confidence. The CDR3 protein is CASSEIGYGYTF. DNA sequence: TGTGCCAGCAGTGAGATAGGGTATGGCTACACCTTC.